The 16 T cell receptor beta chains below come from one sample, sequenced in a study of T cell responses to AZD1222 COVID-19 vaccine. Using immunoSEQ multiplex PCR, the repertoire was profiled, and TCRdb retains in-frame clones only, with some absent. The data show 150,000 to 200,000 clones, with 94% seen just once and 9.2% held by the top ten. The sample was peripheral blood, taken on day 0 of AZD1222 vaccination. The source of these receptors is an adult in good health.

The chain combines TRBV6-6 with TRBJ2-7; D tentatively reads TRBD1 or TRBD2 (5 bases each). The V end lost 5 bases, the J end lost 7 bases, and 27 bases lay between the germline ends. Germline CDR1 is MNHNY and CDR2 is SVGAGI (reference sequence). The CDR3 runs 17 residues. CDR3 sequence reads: CASSQPGTGSPMMEQYF. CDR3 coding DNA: TGTGCCAGCAGTCAGCCGGGAACAGGATCCCCTATGATGGAGCAGTACTTC.

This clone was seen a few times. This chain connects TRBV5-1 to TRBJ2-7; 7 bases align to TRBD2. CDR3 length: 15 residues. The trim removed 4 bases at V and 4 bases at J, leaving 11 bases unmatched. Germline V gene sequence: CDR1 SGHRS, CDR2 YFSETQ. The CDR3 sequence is CASSSGTAALYEQYF. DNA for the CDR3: TGCGCCAGCAGCAGCGGGACCGCCGCTCTGTACGAGCAGTACTTC.

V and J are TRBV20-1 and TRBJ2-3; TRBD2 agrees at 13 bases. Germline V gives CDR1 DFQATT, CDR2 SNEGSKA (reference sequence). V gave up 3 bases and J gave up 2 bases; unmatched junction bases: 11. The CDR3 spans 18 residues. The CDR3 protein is CSASPLAGGPSPTDTQYF. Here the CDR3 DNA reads TGCAGTGCTAGTCCACTAGCGGGAGGGCCATCACCCACAGATACGCAGTATTTT.

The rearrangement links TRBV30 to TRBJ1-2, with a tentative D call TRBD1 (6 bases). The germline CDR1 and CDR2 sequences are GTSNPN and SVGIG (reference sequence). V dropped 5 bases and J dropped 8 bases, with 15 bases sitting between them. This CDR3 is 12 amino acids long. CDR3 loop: CAWGGGVVGYTF. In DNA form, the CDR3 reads TGTGCCTGGGGGGGCGGAGTCGTGGGCTACACCTTC.

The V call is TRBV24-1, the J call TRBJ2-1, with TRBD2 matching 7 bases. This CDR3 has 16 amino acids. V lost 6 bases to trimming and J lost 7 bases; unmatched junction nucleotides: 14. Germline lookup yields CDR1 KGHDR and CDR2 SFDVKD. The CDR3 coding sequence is TGTGCCACCAGTTCCCTTTTGGCGGGAGATCGTAATGAGCAGTTCTTC. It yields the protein CATSSLLAGDRNEQFF.

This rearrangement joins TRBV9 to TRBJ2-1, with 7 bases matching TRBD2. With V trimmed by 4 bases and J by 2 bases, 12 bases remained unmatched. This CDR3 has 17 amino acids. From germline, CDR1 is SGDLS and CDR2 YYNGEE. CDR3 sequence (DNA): TGTGCCAGCAGCCCCCGGACTGGGCTAGCGGCCTACAATGAGCAGTTCTTC. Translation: CASSPRTGLAAYNEQFF.

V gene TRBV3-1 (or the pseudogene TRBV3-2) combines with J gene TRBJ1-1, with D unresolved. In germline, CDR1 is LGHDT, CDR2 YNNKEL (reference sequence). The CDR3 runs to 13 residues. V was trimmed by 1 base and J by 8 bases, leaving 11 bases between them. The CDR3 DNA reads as TGTGCCAGCAGCCAAGTCGCTGGGTCGGAAGCTTTCTTT. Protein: CASSQVAGSEAFF.

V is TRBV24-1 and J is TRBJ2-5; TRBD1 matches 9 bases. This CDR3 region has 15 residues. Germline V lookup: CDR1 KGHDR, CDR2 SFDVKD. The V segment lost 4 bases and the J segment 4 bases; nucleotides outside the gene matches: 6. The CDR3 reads CATSEPGTGLETQYF. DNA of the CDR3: TGTGCCACCAGTGAACCCGGGACAGGGTTAGAGACCCAGTACTTC.

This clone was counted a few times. The CDR3 DNA is TGTGCCAGCAGTGTTTTTCCCGGGACGCAAGAGACCCAGTACTTC. This codes for CASSVFPGTQETQYF. V and J are TRBV6-4 and TRBJ2-5; D tentatively reads TRBD1 or TRBD2 (5 bases each). Germline assignment: CDR1 MRHNA and CDR2 SNTAGT. The CDR3 extends over 15 amino acids. The V end lost 4 bases, the J end lost 2 bases, and 14 bases lay between the germline ends.

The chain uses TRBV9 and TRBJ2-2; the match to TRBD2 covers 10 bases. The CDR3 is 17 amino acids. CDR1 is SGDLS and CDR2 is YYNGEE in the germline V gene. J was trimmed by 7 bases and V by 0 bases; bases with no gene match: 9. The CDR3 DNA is TGTGCCAGCAGCGTAGCGGCTAGCGGGAGTTCGATCGGGGAGCTGTTTTTT. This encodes CASSVAASGSSIGELFF.

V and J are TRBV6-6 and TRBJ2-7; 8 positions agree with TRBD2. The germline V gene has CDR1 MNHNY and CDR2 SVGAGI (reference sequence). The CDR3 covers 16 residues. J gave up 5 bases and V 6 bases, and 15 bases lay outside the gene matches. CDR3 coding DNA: TGTGCCAGCAGCCCATTCTCCAGCGGGAGTTTCCACGAGCAGTACTTC. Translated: CASSPFSSGSFHEQYF.

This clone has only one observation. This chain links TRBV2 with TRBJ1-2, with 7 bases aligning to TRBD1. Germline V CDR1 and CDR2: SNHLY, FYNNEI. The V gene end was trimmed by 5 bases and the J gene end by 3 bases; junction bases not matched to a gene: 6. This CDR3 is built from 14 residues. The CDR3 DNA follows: TGTGCCAGCAGTCCTAACAGGGGTCACTATGGCTACACCTTC. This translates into CASSPNRGHYGYTF. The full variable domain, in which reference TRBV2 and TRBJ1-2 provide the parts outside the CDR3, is EPEVTQTPSHQVTQMGQEVILRCVPISNHLYFYWYRQILGQKVEFLVSFYNNEISEKSEIFDDQFSVERPDGSNFTLKIRSTKLEDSAMYFCASSPNRGHYGYTFGSGTRLTVV.

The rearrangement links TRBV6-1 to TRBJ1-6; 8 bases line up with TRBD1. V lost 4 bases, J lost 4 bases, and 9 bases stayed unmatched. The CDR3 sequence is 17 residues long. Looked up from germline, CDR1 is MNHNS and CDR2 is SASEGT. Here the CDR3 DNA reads TGTGCCAGCAGTGTCGACAGGGGATCGTCTTATAATTCACCCCTCCACTTT. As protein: CASSVDRGSSYNSPLHF.

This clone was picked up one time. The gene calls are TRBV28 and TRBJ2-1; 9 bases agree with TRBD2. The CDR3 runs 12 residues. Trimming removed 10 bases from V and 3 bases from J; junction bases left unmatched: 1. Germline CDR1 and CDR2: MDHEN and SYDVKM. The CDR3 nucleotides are TGTGCCACTAGCGGGAACTACAATGAGCAGTTCTTC. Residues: CATSGNYNEQFF.

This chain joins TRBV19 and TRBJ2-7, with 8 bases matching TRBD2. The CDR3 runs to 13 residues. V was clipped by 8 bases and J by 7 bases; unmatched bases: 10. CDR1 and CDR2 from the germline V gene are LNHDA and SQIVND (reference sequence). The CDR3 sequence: CASGPGGSGEQYF. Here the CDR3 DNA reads TGTGCCAGTGGACCGGGAGGGTCGGGGGAGCAGTACTTC.

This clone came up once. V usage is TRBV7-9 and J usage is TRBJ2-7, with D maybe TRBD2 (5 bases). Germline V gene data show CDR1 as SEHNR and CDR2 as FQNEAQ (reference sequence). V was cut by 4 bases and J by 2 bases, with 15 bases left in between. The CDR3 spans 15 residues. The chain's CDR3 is CASSSRLAPAYEQYF. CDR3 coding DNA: TGTGCCAGCAGCTCTCGGCTAGCCCCCGCCTACGAGCAGTACTTC.